One sample yielded the 21 T cell receptor beta chains listed below, sequenced in a study of blood T cells in healthy people across ages. The authors ran a second PCR of roughly 6 to 11 cycles using a sample-barcoded 5' primer and a J-beta primer mix. MiXCR was run by TCRdb on the 5' RACE reads, yielding one entry per CDR3 protein. The data show approximately 730,000 distinct CDR3 sequences, roughly 44% seen once. Sequenced input: blood. The receptors stem from a woman aged 55-69 years in good health.

This clonotype was found many times. This rearrangement joins TRBV10-3 to TRBJ2-1; TRBD2 might be the D (6 bases). Germline CDR1 is ENHRY and CDR2 is SYGVKD. V was pared by 0 bases and J by 10 bases, with 16 bases between. This CDR3 region has 15 residues. In nucleotides, the CDR3 is TGTGCCATCAGTGAGTCGATGAGCGTTGGGGGGGAGCAGTTCTTC. This codes for CAISESMSVGGEQFF.

J is TRBJ2-3 and V is TRBV6-2 or TRBV6-3, with 7 bases lining up with TRBD2. This CDR3 is built from 14 residues. Looked up from germline, CDR1 is MNHEY and CDR2 is SVGEGT. With 5 bases clipped from V and 8 bases from J, the junction kept 10 bases outside the gene matches. The CDR3 DNA is TGTGCCAGCAGTGCCGGGCGGGAGCCAGGTACGCAGTATTTT. Protein sequence: CASSAGREPGTQYF.

The V and J genes are TRBV6-5 and TRBJ1-2; tentatively, D is TRBD1 (6 bases). Per the germline V gene, CDR1 is MNHEY and CDR2 is SVGAGI. The CDR3 runs to 14 residues. The germline V and J ends were trimmed by 0 bases and 7 bases, with 12 bases remaining between them. CDR3 DNA sequence: TGTGCCAGCAGTTACTCGAGGAGGGGGGTTGGCTACACCTTC. Translated, it gives CASSYSRRGVGYTF.

This clonotype was seen more than once but under ten times. The chain is built from TRBV9 and TRBJ2-3; D ambiguous. The germline V and J ends were trimmed by 3 bases and 6 bases, with 5 bases remaining between them. Looked up from germline, CDR1 is SGDLS and CDR2 is YYNGEE. The CDR3 runs to 11 residues. CDR3 region: CASSAHDTQYF. The DNA for the CDR3 is TGTGCCAGCAGCGCCCACGATACGCAGTATTTT.

The chain has TRBV28 and TRBJ1-4; no reliable D call. There are 14 residues in the CDR3. Germline loops: CDR1 MDHEN, CDR2 SYDVKM. Trimming took 4 bases from V and 0 from J, leaving 6 bases between them. The CDR3 DNA reads as TGTGCCAGCAGTTCGAGCTCAACTAATGAAAAACTGTTTTTT. Translated: CASSSSSTNEKLFF.

This clonotype has ten or more counts. The chain couples TRBV25-1 to TRBJ2-7; a weak D match, TRBD1 (6 bases). V shed 6 bases and J shed 4 bases, with 10 bases lying between them. From germline, CDR1 is MGHDK and CDR2 SYGVNS. This CDR3 is built from 12 residues. The CDR3 DNA reads TGTGCCAGCAGCCCAGGGGTTTACGAGCAGTACTTC. It is translated as CASSPGVYEQYF.

This clonotype turned up a few times. The rearrangement uses TRBV20-1 and TRBJ2-5, with D possibly matching TRBD2 (7 bases). Trimming took 6 bases from V and 4 from J, leaving 18 bases between them. This CDR3 comprises 14 residues. The germline gives CDR1 DFQATT, CDR2 SNEGSKA (reference sequence). This CDR3 is CSAPLGGLGETQYF. The CDR3 nucleotides read TGCAGTGCCCCTCTCGGGGGGCTAGGAGAGACCCAGTACTTC.

Worth noting for this clonotype: Sequence at one end of the junction differs from germline and may be a read error. This rearrangement joins TRBV7-2 to TRBJ2-3, with D possibly being TRBD2 (6 bases). Germline V gene sequence: CDR1 SGHTA, CDR2 FQGNSA. CDR3 length: 17 amino acids. CDR3 coding DNA: TGTGCCAGTAGCTTAGATTATTCGGAGGGCTGGACAGATACGCAGTATTTT. It encodes CASSLDYSEGWTDTQYF.

The V gene is TRBV27, the J gene TRBJ1-2, with D perhaps matching TRBD1 (5 bases). CDR1 and CDR2 (germline): MNHEY, SMNVEV (reference sequence). V was cut by 5 bases and J by 4 bases, with 14 bases left in between. The CDR3 extends over 14 amino acids. The CDR3 reads CASSPTTDSYGYTF. The CDR3, as DNA: TGTGCCAGCAGTCCCACGACAGATTCCTATGGCTACACCTTC.

This clonotype was counted a few times. The rearrangement joins TRBV7-2 to TRBJ1-1; no firm D call. V lost 5 bases and J 5 bases, leaving 12 bases between the germline ends. The length of the CDR3 is 13 residues. Germline loops: CDR1 SGHTA, CDR2 FQGNSA. The CDR3 region has the DNA TGTGCCAGCAGCCTGTCTGGTGGTACTGAAGCTTTCTTT. This encodes CASSLSGGTEAFF.

The chain links TRBV7-8 to TRBJ2-1; D remains ambiguous. The length of the CDR3 is 14 residues. Germline values: CDR1 SGHVS, CDR2 FQNEAQ. V shed 2 bases and J shed 3 bases, with 8 bases lying between them. The CDR3 DNA follows: TGTGCCAGCAGCTTAAACAGATTCTACAATGAGCAGTTCTTC. It specifies CASSLNRFYNEQFF.

This clonotype was picked up a small number of times. The chain couples TRBV6-5 to TRBJ2-1; D ambiguous. The CDR3 runs 16 residues. Trimming stripped 2 bases from V and 1 base from J, with 12 bases between. The germline CDR1 and CDR2 sequences are MNHEY and SVGAGI. The CDR3, as DNA: TGTGCCAGCAGTTACATGGCAGGCCGGTCCTACAATGAGCAGTTCTTC. Protein: CASSYMAGRSYNEQFF.

The chain joins TRBV6-5 to TRBJ2-4; 9 bases are a match to TRBD1. Losses at the gene ends were 6 bases for V and 3 bases for J; bases not matched to a gene: 6. CDR1 and CDR2 from the germline V gene are MNHEY and SVGAGI. The CDR3 spans 15 residues. Here the CDR3 DNA reads TGTGCCAGCAGGAACCGACAGGGGGGCAAAAACATTCAGTACTTC. Translated, it gives CASRNRQGGKNIQYF.

This clonotype was observed many times. V and J are TRBV6-2 or TRBV6-3 and TRBJ2-5; the match to TRBD1 covers 7 bases. Germline V gene data show CDR1 as MNHEY and CDR2 as SVGEGT. J gave up 5 bases and V 3 bases, and 3 bases lay outside the gene matches. The length of the CDR3 is 13 residues. The CDR3 here is CASSYIRGETQYF. Here the CDR3 DNA reads TGTGCCAGCAGTTATATCAGGGGGGAGACCCAGTACTTC.

V usage is TRBV9 and J usage is TRBJ2-7; D gene ambiguous. This CDR3 spans 13 amino acids. CDR1 is SGDLS, CDR2 YYNGEE, per germline. Trimming pared 1 base from V and 5 bases from J, leaving 10 bases between. The CDR3 loop is CASSVRHTDEQYF. The DNA of the CDR3 is TGTGCCAGCAGCGTACGACATACAGACGAGCAGTACTTC.

This chain uses TRBV9 with TRBJ2-6, with D unresolved. Trimming took 4 bases from V and 9 from J, leaving 20 bases between them. This CDR3 has 16 amino acids. The germline V gene has CDR1 SGDLS and CDR2 YYNGEE. The CDR3 DNA reads TGTGCCAGCAGCCCCTCCGCGGTGTCTGTTGGCAACGTCCTGACTTTC. Its translation is CASSPSAVSVGNVLTF.

Points on this clonotype: At one boundary the junction diverges from the germline segment, which might be a read error. This chain uses TRBV15 with TRBJ1-5; 8 bases line up with TRBD1. CDR1 and CDR2 from the germline V gene are LNHNV and YYDKDF (reference sequence). CDR3 size: 16 residues. CDR3 residues: CATRALDRVSSQPQHF. The CDR3 bases are TGTGCCACCAGGGCGCTGGACAGGGTTAGCAGTCAGCCCCAGCATTTT.

The gene calls are TRBV6-5 and TRBJ2-1, with 7 positions matching TRBD2. There are 17 residues in the CDR3. With V trimmed by 0 bases and J by 4 bases, 9 bases remained unmatched. CDR1 and CDR2 from the germline V gene are MNHEY and SVGAGI. CDR3 in DNA: TGTGCCAGCAGTTACTCTCCGAGCGGGGCCCTTTACAATGAGCAGTTCTTC. As protein: CASSYSPSGALYNEQFF.

The chain is built from TRBV6-5 and TRBJ2-7; weak D call: TRBD1 (5 bases). Germline V gene sequence: CDR1 MNHEY, CDR2 SVGAGI. This CDR3 has 13 residues. The ends were cut back, 5 bases at V and 3 bases at J, with 11 bases in the middle. The CDR3 DNA reads as TGTGCCAGCAGTCTGTCGACAGACTACGAGCAGTACTTC. This encodes CASSLSTDYEQYF.

In regard to this clonotype: A much larger clonotype is one base distant, so this may be a read error. The chain links TRBV12-3 or TRBV12-4 to TRBJ2-1, with 9 bases aligning to TRBD1. The CDR3 length is 14 residues. This CDR3 reads CASTETGGVGEQCF. The CDR3 DNA reads TGTGCCAGCACCGAGACAGGGGGAGTGGGTGAGCAGTGCTTC.

The rearrangement joins TRBV3-1 to TRBJ2-7; 12 bases are shared with TRBD2. The CDR3 has 15 amino acids. The germline V gene encodes CDR1 LGHDT and CDR2 YNNKEL (reference sequence). V lost 4 bases, J lost 7 bases, and 8 bases stayed unmatched. The CDR3 nucleotides are TGTGCCAGCAGCCGCGGACTAGCGGGGTTCAATGAGCAGTACTTC. Translating gives CASSRGLAGFNEQYF.